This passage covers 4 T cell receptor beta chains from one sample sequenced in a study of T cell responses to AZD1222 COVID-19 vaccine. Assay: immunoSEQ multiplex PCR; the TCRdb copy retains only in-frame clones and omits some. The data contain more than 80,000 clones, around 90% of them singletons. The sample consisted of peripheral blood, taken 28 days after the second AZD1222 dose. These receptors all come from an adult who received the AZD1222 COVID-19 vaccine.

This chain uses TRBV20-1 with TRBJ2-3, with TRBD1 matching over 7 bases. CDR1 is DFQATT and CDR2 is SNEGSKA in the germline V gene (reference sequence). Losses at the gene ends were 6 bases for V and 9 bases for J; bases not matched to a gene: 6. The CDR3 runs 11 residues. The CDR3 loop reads CSARKTGTQYF. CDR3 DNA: TGCAGTGCCAGAAAGACAGGGACGCAGTATTTT.

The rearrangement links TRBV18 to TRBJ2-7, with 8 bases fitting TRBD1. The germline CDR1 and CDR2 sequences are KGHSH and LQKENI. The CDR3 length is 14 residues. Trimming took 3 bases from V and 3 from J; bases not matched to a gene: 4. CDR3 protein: CASSPGTGGYEQYF. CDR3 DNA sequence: TGTGCCAGCTCACCCGGGACAGGCGGCTACGAGCAGTACTTC.

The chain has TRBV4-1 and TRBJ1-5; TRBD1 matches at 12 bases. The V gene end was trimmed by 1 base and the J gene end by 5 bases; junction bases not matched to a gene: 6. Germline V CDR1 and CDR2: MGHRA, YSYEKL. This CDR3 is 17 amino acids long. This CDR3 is CASSQVSGTGGDQPQHF. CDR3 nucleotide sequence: TGCGCCAGCAGCCAAGTTTCCGGGACAGGGGGCGATCAGCCCCAGCATTTT.

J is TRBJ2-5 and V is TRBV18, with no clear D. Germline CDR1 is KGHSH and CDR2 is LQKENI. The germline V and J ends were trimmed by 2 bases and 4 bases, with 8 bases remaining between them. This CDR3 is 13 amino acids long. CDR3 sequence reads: CASSPSSPETQYF. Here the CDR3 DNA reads TGTGCCAGCTCACCATCGAGTCCAGAGACCCAGTACTTC.